The T cell receptor (beta chain) described here comes from a study of beta chain features in type 1 diabetes. About this clone: Its cognate antigen is unknown.

General study findings and limits: No resolution was reached here on whether HLA type influences TCRB rearrangement.

Of the isolated RNA, all was reverse transcribed, and so the sequenced material was expressed TCRB transcripts. Profiling relied on immunoSEQ multiplex PCR, and the TCRdb table lists in-frame clones only, not all of them. The sample consists of around 170,000 clones, approximately 8.4% of them appearing once. The source material was central memory CD4+ T cells from blood. The origin of this receptor is a young woman in good health.

The CDR3: CSVIRGAGQPQHF. CDR3 DNA sequence: TGCAGCGTTATCCGGGGGGCCGGTCAGCCCCAGCATTTT. V gene TRBV29-1 combines with J gene TRBJ1-5; maybe TRBD1 (6 bases). This CDR3 has 13 amino acids. Germline CDR1 reads SQVTM; CDR2 reads ANQGSEA. Between the trimmed V and J ends, which lost 5 bases and 6 bases, there was a span of 14 bases.